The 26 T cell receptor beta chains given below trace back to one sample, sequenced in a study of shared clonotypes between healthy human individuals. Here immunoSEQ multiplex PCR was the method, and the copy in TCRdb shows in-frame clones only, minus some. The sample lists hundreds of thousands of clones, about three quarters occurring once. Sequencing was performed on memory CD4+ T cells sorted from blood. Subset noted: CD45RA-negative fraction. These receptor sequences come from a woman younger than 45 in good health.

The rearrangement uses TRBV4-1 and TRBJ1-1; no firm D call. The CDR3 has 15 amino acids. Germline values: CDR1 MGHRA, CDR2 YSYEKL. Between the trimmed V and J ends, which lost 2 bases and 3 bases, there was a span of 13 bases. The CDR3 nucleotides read TGCGCCAGCAGCCAACCGACGGCGAAGGACACTGAAGCTTTCTTT. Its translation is CASSQPTAKDTEAFF.

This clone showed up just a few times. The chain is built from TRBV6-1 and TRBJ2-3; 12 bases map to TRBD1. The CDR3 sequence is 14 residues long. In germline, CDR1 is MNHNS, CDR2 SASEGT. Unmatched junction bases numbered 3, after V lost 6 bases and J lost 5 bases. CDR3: CASRRDRGQDTQYF. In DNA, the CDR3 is TGTGCCAGCAGACGGGACAGGGGGCAAGATACGCAGTATTTT.

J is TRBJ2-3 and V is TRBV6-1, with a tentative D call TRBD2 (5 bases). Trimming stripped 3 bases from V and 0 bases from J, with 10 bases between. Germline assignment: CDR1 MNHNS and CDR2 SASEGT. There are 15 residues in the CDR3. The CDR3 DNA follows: TGTGCCAGCAGTGAGTCGGGGTACAGCACAGATACGCAGTATTTT. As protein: CASSESGYSTDTQYF.

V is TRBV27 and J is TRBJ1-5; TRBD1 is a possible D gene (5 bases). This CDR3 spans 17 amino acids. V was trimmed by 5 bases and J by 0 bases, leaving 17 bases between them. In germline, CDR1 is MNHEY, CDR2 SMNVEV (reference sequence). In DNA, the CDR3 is TGTGCCAGCAGTCCAAGACAGACCTGGGATAGCAATCAGCCCCAGCATTTT. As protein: CASSPRQTWDSNQPQHF.

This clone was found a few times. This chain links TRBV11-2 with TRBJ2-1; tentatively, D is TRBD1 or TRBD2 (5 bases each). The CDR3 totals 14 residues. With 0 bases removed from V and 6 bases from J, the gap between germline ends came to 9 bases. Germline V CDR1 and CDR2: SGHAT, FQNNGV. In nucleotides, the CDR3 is TGTGCCAGCAGCTTAGAGGGACCATCCAATGAGCAGTTCTTC. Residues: CASSLEGPSNEQFF.

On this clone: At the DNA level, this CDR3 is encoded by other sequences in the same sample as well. The CDR3 is CSVISGANVLTF. The CDR3 bases are TGCAGCGTAATATCTGGGGCCAACGTCCTGACTTTC. The chain joins TRBV29-1 to TRBJ2-6; unclear D gene. V was cut by 6 bases and J by 1 base, with 4 bases left in between. The CDR3 extends over 12 amino acids. CDR1 and CDR2 from the germline V gene are SQVTM and ANQGSEA.

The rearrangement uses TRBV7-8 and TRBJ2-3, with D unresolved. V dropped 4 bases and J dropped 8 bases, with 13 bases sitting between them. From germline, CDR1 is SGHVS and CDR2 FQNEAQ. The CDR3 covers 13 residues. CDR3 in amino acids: CASSSNLEGTQYF. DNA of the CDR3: TGTGCCAGCAGCTCCAACCTGGAAGGTACGCAGTATTTT.

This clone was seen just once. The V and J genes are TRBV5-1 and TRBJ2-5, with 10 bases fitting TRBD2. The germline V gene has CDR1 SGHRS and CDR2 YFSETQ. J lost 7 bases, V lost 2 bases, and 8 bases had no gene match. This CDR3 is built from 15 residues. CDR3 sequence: CASSLELAGRGTQYF. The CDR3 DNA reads TGCGCCAGCAGCTTAGAACTAGCGGGACGGGGGACCCAGTACTTC.

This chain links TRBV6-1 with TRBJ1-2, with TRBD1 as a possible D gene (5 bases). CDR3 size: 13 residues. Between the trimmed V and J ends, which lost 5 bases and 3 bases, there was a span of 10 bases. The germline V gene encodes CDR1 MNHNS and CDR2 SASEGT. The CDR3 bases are TGTGCCAGCAGTCAGTCAGGGTACTATGGCTACACCTTC. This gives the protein CASSQSGYYGYTF.

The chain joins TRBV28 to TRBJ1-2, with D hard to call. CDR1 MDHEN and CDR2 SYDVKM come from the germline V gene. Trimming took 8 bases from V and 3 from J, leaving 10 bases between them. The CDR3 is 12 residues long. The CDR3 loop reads CASAQADYGYTF. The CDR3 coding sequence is TGTGCCAGCGCGCAAGCGGACTATGGCTACACCTTC.

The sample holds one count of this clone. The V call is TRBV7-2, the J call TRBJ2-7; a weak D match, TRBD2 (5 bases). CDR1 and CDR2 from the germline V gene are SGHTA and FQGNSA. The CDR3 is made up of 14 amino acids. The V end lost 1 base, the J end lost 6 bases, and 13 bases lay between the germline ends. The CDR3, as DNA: TGTGCCAGCAGCTTAGATCTCGGGGAGCGCGAGCAGTACTTC. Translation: CASSLDLGEREQYF.

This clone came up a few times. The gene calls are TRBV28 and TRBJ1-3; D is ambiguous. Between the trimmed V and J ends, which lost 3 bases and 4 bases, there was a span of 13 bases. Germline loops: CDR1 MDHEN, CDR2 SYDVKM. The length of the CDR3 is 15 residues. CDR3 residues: CASSFQGRPGNTIYF. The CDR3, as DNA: TGTGCCAGCAGTTTTCAAGGGAGGCCCGGAAACACCATATATTTT.

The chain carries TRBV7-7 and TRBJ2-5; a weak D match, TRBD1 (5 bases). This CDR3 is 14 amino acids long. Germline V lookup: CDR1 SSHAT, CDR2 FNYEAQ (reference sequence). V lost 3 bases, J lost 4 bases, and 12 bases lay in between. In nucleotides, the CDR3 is TGTGCCAGCAGCTTGCGGCAGGGTGGAGAGACCCAGTACTTC. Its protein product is CASSLRQGGETQYF. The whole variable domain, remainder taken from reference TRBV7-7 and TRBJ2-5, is GAGVSQSPRYKVTKRGQDVTLRCDPISSHATLYWYQQALGQGPEFLTYFNYEAQPDKSGLPSDRFSAERPEGSISTLTIQRTEQRDSAMYRCASSLRQGGETQYFGPGTRLLVL.

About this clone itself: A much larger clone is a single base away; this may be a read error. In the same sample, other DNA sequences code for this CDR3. The CDR3 is CASSDGTGGTGELFF. As DNA, the CDR3 is TGTGCCAGCAGTGACGGGACAGGAGGCACCGGAGAGCTGTTTTTT. This chain links TRBV2 with TRBJ2-2, with 8 bases that match TRBD1. The CDR3 loop spans 15 amino acids. The germline gives CDR1 SNHLY, CDR2 FYNNEI.

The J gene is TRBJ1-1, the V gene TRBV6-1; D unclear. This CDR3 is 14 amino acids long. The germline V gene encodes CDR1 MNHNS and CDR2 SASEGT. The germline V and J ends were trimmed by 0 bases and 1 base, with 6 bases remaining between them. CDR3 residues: CASSEASGNTEAFF. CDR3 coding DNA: TGTGCCAGCAGTGAAGCGTCGGGGAACACTGAAGCTTTCTTT.

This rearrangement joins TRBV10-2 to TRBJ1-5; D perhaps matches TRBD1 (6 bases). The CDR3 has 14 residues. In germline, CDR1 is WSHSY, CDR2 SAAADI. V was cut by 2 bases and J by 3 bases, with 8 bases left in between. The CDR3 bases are TGCGCCAGCAGTGAGAGGACAGTCAATCAGCCCCAGCATTTT. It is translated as CASSERTVNQPQHF.

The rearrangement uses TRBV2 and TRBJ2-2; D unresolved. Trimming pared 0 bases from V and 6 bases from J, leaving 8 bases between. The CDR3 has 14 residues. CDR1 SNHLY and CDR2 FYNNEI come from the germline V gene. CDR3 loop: CASSEAGGSGELFF. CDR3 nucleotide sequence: TGTGCCAGCAGTGAAGCGGGTGGGTCCGGGGAGCTGTTTTTT.

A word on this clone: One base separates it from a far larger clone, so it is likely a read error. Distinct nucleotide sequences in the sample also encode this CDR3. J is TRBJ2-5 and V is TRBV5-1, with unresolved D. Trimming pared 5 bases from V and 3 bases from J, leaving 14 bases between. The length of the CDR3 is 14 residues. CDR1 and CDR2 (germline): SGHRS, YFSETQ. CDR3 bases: TGCGCCAGCAGTTCGGGCCAGCAAGAAGAGACCCAGTACTTC. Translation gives CASSSGQQEETQYF.

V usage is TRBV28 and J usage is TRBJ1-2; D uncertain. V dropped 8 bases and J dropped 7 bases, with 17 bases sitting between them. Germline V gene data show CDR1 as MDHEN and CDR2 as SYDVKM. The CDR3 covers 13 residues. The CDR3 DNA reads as TGTGCCAGCCCTCCTCCGGGATCCGGTGGCTACACCTTC. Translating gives CASPPPGSGGYTF.

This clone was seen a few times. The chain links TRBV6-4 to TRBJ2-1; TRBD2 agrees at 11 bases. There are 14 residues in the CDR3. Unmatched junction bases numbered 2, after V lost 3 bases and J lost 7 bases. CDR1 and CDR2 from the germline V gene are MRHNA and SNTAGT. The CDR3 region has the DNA TGTGCCAGCAGTGAACTAGCGGGAGTGAATGAGCAGTTCTTC. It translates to CASSELAGVNEQFF.

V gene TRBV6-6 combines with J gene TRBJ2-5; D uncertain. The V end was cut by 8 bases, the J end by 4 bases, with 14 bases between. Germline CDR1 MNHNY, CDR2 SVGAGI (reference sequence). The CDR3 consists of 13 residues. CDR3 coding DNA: TGTGCCAGCGGCCCCGCGCAGGTAGAGACCCAGTACTTC. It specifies CASGPAQVETQYF.

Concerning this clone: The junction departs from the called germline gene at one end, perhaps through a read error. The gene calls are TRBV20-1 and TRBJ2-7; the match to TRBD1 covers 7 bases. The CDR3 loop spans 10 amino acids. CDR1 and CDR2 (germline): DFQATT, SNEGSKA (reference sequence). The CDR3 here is CSASSRQGVF. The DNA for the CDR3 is TGCAGTGCTAGTTCGCGGCAGGGGGTCTTC.

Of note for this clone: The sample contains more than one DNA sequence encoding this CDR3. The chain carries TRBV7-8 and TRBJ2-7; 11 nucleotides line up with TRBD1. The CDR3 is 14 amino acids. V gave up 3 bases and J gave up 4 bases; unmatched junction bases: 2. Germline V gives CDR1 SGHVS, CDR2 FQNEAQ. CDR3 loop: CASSFGDRGYEQYF. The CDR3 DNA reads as TGTGCCAGCAGCTTCGGGGACAGGGGGTACGAGCAGTACTTC.

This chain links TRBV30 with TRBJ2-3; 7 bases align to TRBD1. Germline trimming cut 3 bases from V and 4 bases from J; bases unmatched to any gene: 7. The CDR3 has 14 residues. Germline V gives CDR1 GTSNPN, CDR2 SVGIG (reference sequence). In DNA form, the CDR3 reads TGTGCCTGGAGCGACAGGGCCCCCCCAGATACGCAGTATTTT. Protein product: CAWSDRAPPDTQYF.

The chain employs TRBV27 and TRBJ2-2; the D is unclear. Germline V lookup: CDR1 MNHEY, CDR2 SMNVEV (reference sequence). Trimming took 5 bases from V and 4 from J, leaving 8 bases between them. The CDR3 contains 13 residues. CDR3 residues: CASSVFGTGELFF. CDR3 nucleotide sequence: TGTGCCAGCAGTGTTTTTGGCACCGGGGAGCTGTTTTTT.

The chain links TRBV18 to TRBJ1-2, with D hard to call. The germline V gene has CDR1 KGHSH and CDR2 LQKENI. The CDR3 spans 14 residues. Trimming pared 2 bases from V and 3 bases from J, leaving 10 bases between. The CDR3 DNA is TGTGCCAGCTCACCATTTAAGGAAGACTATGGCTACACCTTC. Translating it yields CASSPFKEDYGYTF.